The next 11 T cell receptor beta chains were all read from a single sample in a study of T cells in Graves' hyperthyroidism and ophthalmopathy. Amplified TCR beta CDR3 regions came from RNA transcripts. Using the HTBI primer set, a first-round RT-PCR was run on the TCR CDR3. TCRdb passed the multiplex PCR reads through MiXCR, listing each CDR3 protein once. The repertoire holds about 110,000 distinct CDR3 sequences, with about 15% as singletons. Specimen: blood. The receptors derive from a woman between 45 and 65 years old with Graves' hyperthyroidism.

This clonotype was seen a handful of times. J is TRBJ2-5 and V is TRBV29-1; 10 bases are shared with TRBD2. Germline V gives CDR1 SQVTM, CDR2 ANQGSEA. CDR3 length: 15 amino acids. CDR3 loop: CAGGFGTSVLETQYF. CDR3 DNA: TGCGCGGGGGGGTTCGGGACTAGCGTCCTGGAGACCCAGTACTTC.

This clonotype was detected ten times or more. The chain has TRBV29-1 and TRBJ1-2; TRBD1 matches at 11 bases. Looked up from germline, CDR1 is SQVTM and CDR2 is ANQGSEA. The CDR3 contains 13 residues. The V gene end was trimmed by 5 bases and the J gene end by 6 bases; junction bases not matched to a gene: 5. The CDR3 reads CSVNRDRGNGYTF. CDR3 sequence (DNA): TGCAGCGTTAACCGGGACAGGGGGAATGGCTACACCTTC. The full variable domain, its missing parts supplied by reference TRBV29-1 and TRBJ1-2, is SAVISQKPSRDICQRGTSLTIQCQVDSQVTMMFWYRQQPGQSLTLIATANQGSEATYESGFVIDKFPISRPNLTFSTLTVSNMSPEDSSIYLCSVNRDRGNGYTFGSGTRLTVV.

This clonotype has ten or more counts. The chain recombines TRBV12-3 or TRBV12-4 with TRBJ2-1; 12 bases agree with TRBD2. The CDR3 runs 16 residues. Unmatched junction bases numbered 7, after V lost 5 bases and J lost 5 bases. The CDR3 protein is CASSLGLAGIDNEQFF. The CDR3 DNA reads TGTGCCAGCAGTCTGGGACTAGCGGGCATAGACAATGAGCAGTTCTTC.

The table lists this clonotype with many counts. The chain couples TRBV27 to TRBJ2-7; 7 nucleotides agree with TRBD1. There are 13 residues in the CDR3. V lost 6 bases, J lost 1 base, and 3 bases stayed unmatched. CDR1 and CDR2 from the germline V gene are MNHEY and SMNVEV (reference sequence). The CDR3 loop is CASRPGQSYEQYF. CDR3 nucleotides: TGTGCCAGCAGACCGGGACAGTCCTACGAGCAGTACTTC.

This clonotype was detected many times. This chain uses TRBV2 with TRBJ2-3; TRBD2 agrees at 9 bases. The CDR3 has 15 amino acids. Unmatched junction bases numbered 7, after V lost 6 bases and J lost 3 bases. Germline CDR1 is SNHLY and CDR2 is FYNNEI. The CDR3 region is CASSYGLARTDTQYF. As DNA, the CDR3 is TGTGCCAGCAGCTATGGACTAGCGAGAACAGATACGCAGTATTTT.

This clonotype showed up many times. This rearrangement joins TRBV27 to TRBJ1-5; no clear D. The germline V and J ends were trimmed by 4 bases and 2 bases, with 6 bases remaining between them. CDR3 length equals 13 residues. Germline loops: CDR1 MNHEY, CDR2 SMNVEV (reference sequence). Here the CDR3 reads CASSSSGNQPQHF. The DNA for the CDR3 is TGTGCCAGCAGTTCATCCGGCAATCAGCCCCAGCATTTT.

This clonotype was seen repeatedly, ten times or more. In nucleotides, the CDR3 is TGTGCCAGCAGCGTTGGTGAGATCAATGAGCAGTTCTTC. Its translation is CASSVGEINEQFF. The chain combines TRBV9 with TRBJ2-1; D not certain. The CDR3 spans 13 residues. V was shortened by 2 bases and J by 6 bases, with 9 bases between the two germline ends. The germline V gene has CDR1 SGDLS and CDR2 YYNGEE.

Ten or more counts support this clonotype. CDR3 coding DNA: TGTGCTAGTGGTTTGGTGGGTTTCACTGAAGCTTTCTTT. It translates to CASGLVGFTEAFF. V is TRBV12-5 and J is TRBJ1-1; no firm D call. V was pared by 0 bases and J by 4 bases, with 6 bases between. The CDR3 consists of 13 residues. Germline assignment: CDR1 LGHNT and CDR2 FRNRAP.

This clonotype was counted many times. The chain has TRBV11-1 and TRBJ2-3, with D perhaps matching TRBD2 (6 bases). The V and J ends lost 5 bases and 2 bases respectively, with 11 bases between them. Germline CDR1 is SGHAT and CDR2 is FQDESV (reference sequence). The CDR3 contains 14 residues. CDR3 DNA sequence: TGTGCCAGCAGCCCCTCGGGACTCACAGATACGCAGTATTTT. Amino acid sequence: CASSPSGLTDTQYF.

This clonotype showed up many times. The chain has TRBV29-1 and TRBJ1-1, with D uncertain. In germline, CDR1 is SQVTM, CDR2 ANQGSEA. CDR3 length: 13 residues. V was shortened by 7 bases and J by 3 bases, with 15 bases between the two germline ends. In DNA, the CDR3 is TGCAGCGCCTACAGCCCCGGGGACACTGAAGCTTTCTTT. This gives the protein CSAYSPGDTEAFF.

This clonotype was seen repeatedly, ten times or more. The chain carries TRBV29-1 and TRBJ1-3, with D maybe TRBD1 (5 bases). The germline V gene has CDR1 SQVTM and CDR2 ANQGSEA. Trimming stripped 7 bases from V and 3 bases from J, with 16 bases between. CDR3 size: 14 residues. The CDR3: CSAQWDVNGNTIYF. Written as DNA, the CDR3 is TGCAGCGCCCAATGGGACGTCAATGGAAACACCATATATTTT.